The 29 T cell receptor beta chains listed next were all sequenced from one sample in a study of blood T cell repertoires in COVID-19. TCRdb keeps only in-frame clones here, not all; method: immunoSEQ multiplex PCR. The repertoire includes 90,000 or so clones, around 78% of them detected once, and around 10% sits in the top ten. Sequencing was carried out using peripheral blood. The receptors were gathered from a human donor in a cohort sampled during active COVID-19.

This sequence joins TRBV5-6 and TRBJ2-4, with 7 bases lining up with TRBD1. The CDR3 contains 15 residues. Germline V gene sequence: CDR1 SGHDT, CDR2 YYEEEE. V lost 2 bases, J lost 5 bases, and 7 bases stayed unmatched. CDR3 nucleotides: TGTGCCAGCAGCTTCCGCGGACAGGTCCAAAACATTCAGTACTTC. This gives the protein CASSFRGQVQNIQYF.

The DNA for the CDR3 is TGTGCCAGTAGTAGGACTAGCGGGAGGGACATCTACAATGAGCAGTTCTTC. Residues: CASSRTSGRDIYNEQFF. V is TRBV19 and J is TRBJ2-1, with 15 bases fitting TRBD2. The CDR3 extends over 17 amino acids. The germline CDR1 and CDR2 sequences are LNHDA and SQIVND (reference sequence). The junction had 4 bases not matched to a gene; V was cut back by 4 bases and J by 3 bases.

This chain links TRBV7-2 with TRBJ1-2; maybe TRBD1 (5 bases). Germline V CDR1 and CDR2: SGHTA, FQGNSA. This CDR3 comprises 16 residues. The V and J ends lost 5 bases and 3 bases respectively, with 19 bases between them. The CDR3 loop is CASSPRGVSGDYGYTF. The CDR3 nucleotides are TGTGCCAGCAGCCCCCGGGGGGTGTCCGGGGACTATGGCTACACCTTC.

The V and J genes are TRBV5-1 and TRBJ2-7; 7 bases align to TRBD1. The germline V gene has CDR1 SGHRS and CDR2 YFSETQ. V was clipped by 5 bases and J by 1 base; unmatched bases: 9. There are 15 residues in the CDR3. The CDR3 DNA sequence: TGCGCCAGCAGTACGGGACAGTACAGTTCCTACGAGCAGTACTTC. Its translation: CASSTGQYSSYEQYF.

Worth noting for this clone: Mismatch with germline at one junction end may stem from a read error. V and J are TRBV11-2 and TRBJ1-1; D remains ambiguous. The germline CDR1 and CDR2 sequences are SGHAT and FQNNGV. This CDR3 comprises 12 residues. In DNA form, the CDR3 reads TGTGCCAGCAGCGTAGAGTTATCTGAAGCTTTCTTT. The encoded protein is CASSVELSEAFF.

This clone was seen only once. The chain carries TRBV3-1 (or the pseudogene TRBV3-2) and TRBJ2-2; D possibly corresponds to TRBD1 (5 bases). The CDR3 has 16 residues. Per the germline V gene, CDR1 is LGHDT and CDR2 is YNNKEL (reference sequence). The V end was cut by 3 bases, the J end by 1 base, with 12 bases between. CDR3 in DNA: TGTGCCAGCAGCCATGAAAATAGGGGGAACACCGGGGAGCTGTTTTTT. Encoded protein: CASSHENRGNTGELFF.

V usage is TRBV30 and J usage is TRBJ1-1; no clear D gene. From germline, CDR1 is GTSNPN and CDR2 SVGIG (reference sequence). The CDR3 contains 13 residues. The ends were cut back, 0 bases at V and 3 bases at J, with 8 bases in the middle. The CDR3 DNA follows: TGTGCCTGGAGTGTTTTAGTTTACACTGAAGCTTTCTTT. Protein: CAWSVLVYTEAFF.

This clone appeared once. Within the sample, other DNA sequences also encode this same CDR3. The V call is TRBV7-9, the J call TRBJ2-5; possibly TRBD2 for D (5 bases). CDR3 size: 15 residues. V was trimmed by 0 bases and J by 4 bases, leaving 12 bases between them. Germline lookup yields CDR1 SEHNR and CDR2 FQNEAQ (reference sequence). The CDR3, as DNA: TGTGCCAGCAGCTTAGCAGGTCGGGGTCGAGAGACCCAGTACTTC. This translates into CASSLAGRGRETQYF.

V usage is TRBV9 and J usage is TRBJ2-7; the D gene is possibly TRBD1 (6 bases). The CDR3 totals 14 residues. Germline loops: CDR1 SGDLS, CDR2 YYNGEE. With 0 bases removed from V and 3 bases from J, the gap between germline ends came to 10 bases. CDR3 residues: CASSVGQGNYEQYF. The CDR3 DNA reads as TGTGCCAGCAGCGTAGGCCAGGGGAACTACGAGCAGTACTTC.

The CDR3 DNA reads TGCGCCAGCAGCCTCCCTAGCGACGAGCAGTACTTC. This translates into CASSLPSDEQYF. The chain uses TRBV5-1 and TRBJ2-7, with D perhaps matching TRBD2 (6 bases). CDR1 and CDR2 (germline): SGHRS, YFSETQ. Trimming removed 4 bases from V and 5 bases from J, with 10 bases in between. CDR3 length: 12 amino acids.

This chain links TRBV3-1 (or the pseudogene TRBV3-2) with TRBJ1-1; TRBD1 might be the D (6 bases). The CDR3 runs to 13 residues. Germline assignment: CDR1 LGHDT and CDR2 YNNKEL (reference sequence). The V gene lost 5 bases and the J gene lost 3 bases, with 10 bases spanning the gap. The CDR3 protein is CASSSQGYTEAFF. Written as DNA, the CDR3 is TGTGCCAGCAGCTCACAGGGATACACTGAAGCTTTCTTT.

This chain joins TRBV6-6 and TRBJ2-7; no firm D call. V lost 11 bases to trimming and J lost 6 bases, with 8 bases between them. This CDR3 comprises 9 residues. CDR1 and CDR2 from the germline V gene are MNHNY and SVGAGI (reference sequence). The CDR3 is CAAGGEQYF. CDR3 DNA: TGTGCCGCCGGCGGCGAGCAGTACTTC.

The gene calls are TRBV12-3 or TRBV12-4 and TRBJ2-7; TRBD1 might be the D (6 bases). This CDR3 is built from 13 residues. The V end lost 3 bases, the J end lost 2 bases, and 8 bases lay between the germline ends. The CDR3 DNA reads TGTGCCAGCAGTTTTACAGGGCCCTACGAGCAGTACTTC. This encodes CASSFTGPYEQYF.

The genes are TRBV5-4 and TRBJ1-1; 12 bases line up with TRBD1. The V segment lost 3 bases and the J segment 1 base; nucleotides outside the gene matches: 7. Looked up from germline, CDR1 is SGHNT and CDR2 is YYREEE (reference sequence). This CDR3 has 17 amino acids. The CDR3 spells CASSSGTGGAENTEAFF. CDR3 DNA sequence: TGTGCCAGCAGCTCCGGGACAGGGGGCGCAGAGAACACTGAAGCTTTCTTT.

J is TRBJ1-5 and V is TRBV28, with 8 positions matching TRBD1. J lost 0 bases, V lost 7 bases, and 11 bases had no gene match. Per the germline V gene, CDR1 is MDHEN and CDR2 is SYDVKM. This CDR3 comprises 17 residues. CDR3 region: CASTTVGRGHSNQPQHF. The CDR3 nucleotides read TGTGCCAGCACCACAGTCGGCAGGGGGCATAGCAATCAGCCCCAGCATTTT.

The chain carries TRBV5-4 and TRBJ2-7; tentative D call: TRBD1 (6 bases). CDR1 and CDR2 (germline): SGHNT, YYREEE (reference sequence). CDR3 size: 12 residues. V dropped 4 bases and J dropped 4 bases, with 9 bases sitting between them. The CDR3 region is CASSLQGYEQYF. For the CDR3, the DNA is TGTGCCAGCAGCCTTCAGGGGTACGAGCAGTACTTC.

The genes are TRBV24-1 and TRBJ2-3, with TRBD1 as a possible D gene (6 bases). The CDR3 has 16 amino acids. The V end was cut by 3 bases, the J end by 0 bases, with 12 bases between. CDR1 is KGHDR, CDR2 SFDVKD, per germline. CDR3: CATSDPTGSSTDTQYF. As DNA, the CDR3 is TGTGCCACCAGTGATCCTACAGGGTCGAGCACAGATACGCAGTATTTT.

This clone was recorded once. The chain employs TRBV15 and TRBJ1-2; a possible D gene is TRBD1 (6 bases). Per the germline V gene, CDR1 is LNHNV and CDR2 is YYDKDF (reference sequence). Trimming shortened V by 5 bases and J by 4 bases, and 20 bases separated the two germline ends. The CDR3 is 16 amino acids. The chain's CDR3 is CATSPQPGGALYGYTF. As DNA, the CDR3 is TGTGCCACCAGCCCCCAACCGGGGGGGGCTCTCTATGGCTACACCTTC.

V is TRBV6-1 and J is TRBJ1-3; 10 bases fit TRBD1. The CDR3 contains 16 residues. J lost 2 bases, V lost 0 bases, and 1 base had no gene match. The germline V gene has CDR1 MNHNS and CDR2 SASEGT. As DNA, the CDR3 is TGTGCCAGCAGTGAAGCGGGACAGGGGACTGGAAACACCATATATTTT. Residues: CASSEAGQGTGNTIYF.

The chain links TRBV30 to TRBJ2-3; weak D call: TRBD2 (7 bases). The CDR3 has 17 amino acids. The germline CDR1 and CDR2 sequences are GTSNPN and SVGIG (reference sequence). V gave up 1 base and J gave up 3 bases, with 20 bases separating them. The CDR3 is CAWSGREGGLRTDTQYF. CDR3 nucleotide sequence: TGTGCCTGGAGTGGAAGGGAGGGGGGGTTGAGAACAGATACGCAGTATTTT.

The DNA of the CDR3 is TGCGCCAGCAGCCGGCGGGGGATTTCCTACAATGAGCAGTTCTTC. As protein: CASSRRGISYNEQFF. V gene TRBV5-1 combines with J gene TRBJ2-1; 7 bases agree with TRBD2. The V gene's germline CDR1 is SGHRS and CDR2 YFSETQ. V lost 4 bases and J lost 1; bases outside the gene matches: 5. The CDR3 runs to 15 residues.

The chain employs TRBV2 and TRBJ1-5, with 7 bases identical to TRBD1. Per germline, CDR1 SNHLY and CDR2 FYNNEI. The CDR3 is made up of 17 amino acids. V dropped 6 bases and J dropped 4; count of bases not matched to a gene: 15. The CDR3 DNA is TGTGCCAGCAGGGCCAGGGGGACGAATAGTTTAAATCAGCCCCAGCATTTT. Amino acids: CASRARGTNSLNQPQHF.

The J gene is TRBJ2-7, the V gene TRBV5-1; 7 bases are shared with TRBD2. V shed 2 bases and J 4 bases; nucleotides not matched to a gene: 18. Germline-derived CDR1 and CDR2 are SGHRS and YFSETQ. The CDR3 covers 18 residues. CDR3 DNA: TGCGCCAGCAGCTTTCGCCCTAGCGGTTCAGGAATTCTGTACGAGCAGTACTTC. Residues: CASSFRPSGSGILYEQYF.

This clone was counted between two and nine times. The CDR3 here is CASSPEVRDSYNEQFF. The CDR3 region has the DNA TGTGCCAGCAGCCCAGAAGTGCGGGACTCCTACAATGAGCAGTTCTTC. The chain joins TRBV11-2 to TRBJ2-1, with D possibly being TRBD2 (6 bases). V dropped 5 bases and J dropped 0 bases, with 14 bases sitting between them. CDR1 is SGHAT and CDR2 is FQNNGV in the germline V gene. This CDR3 region has 16 residues.

This clone was seen only once. This sequence joins TRBV5-6 and TRBJ1-2; weak D call: TRBD1 (6 bases). From germline, CDR1 is SGHDT and CDR2 YYEEEE. V was clipped by 3 bases and J by 5 bases, with 11 bases between them. The CDR3 is made up of 13 amino acids. CDR3 sequence (DNA): TGTGCCAGCAGCTCCATCACAGGGTATGGCTACACCTTC. This sequence encodes CASSSITGYGYTF.

The CDR3 nucleotides read TGTGCCAGCAGCCGCTTTGGGACACAATGGGGAAGTGAGCAGTTCTTC. Translating it yields CASSRFGTQWGSEQFF. The chain uses TRBV7-2 and TRBJ2-1, with a weak D call TRBD1 (6 bases). The CDR3 spans 16 residues. V lost 5 bases to trimming and J lost 9 bases, with 23 bases between them. The V gene's germline CDR1 is SGHTA and CDR2 FQGNSA. Full variable domain (outside the CDR3, taken from reference TRBV7-2 and TRBJ2-1): GAGVSQSPSNKVTEKGKDVELRCDPISGHTALYWYRQSLGQGLEFLIYFQGNSAPDKSGLPSDRFSAERTGGSVSTLTIQRTQQEDSAVYLCASSRFGTQWGSEQFFGPGTRLTVL.

This clone was seen only a few times. The genes are TRBV6-6 and TRBJ2-5; 7 bases map to TRBD1. The V segment lost 5 bases and the J segment 4 bases; nucleotides outside the gene matches: 7. Germline V gives CDR1 MNHNY, CDR2 SVGAGI (reference sequence). This CDR3 has 14 amino acids. CDR3 sequence (DNA): TGTGCCAGCAGTCATACGACAGGGCCAGAGACCCAGTACTTC. This translates into CASSHTTGPETQYF.

The chain joins TRBV30 to TRBJ1-6, with 7 nucleotides matching TRBD1. CDR1 GTSNPN and CDR2 SVGIG come from the germline V gene (reference sequence). After removal of 1 base from V and 5 bases from J, the junction contained 2 bases not matched to a gene. The CDR3 length is 14 residues. CDR3: CAWSEGGDNSPLHF. The CDR3 nucleotides are TGTGCCTGGAGTGAAGGGGGCGATAATTCACCCCTCCACTTT.

The chain combines TRBV5-1 with TRBJ2-5; 12 bases map to TRBD2. V trimming: 4 bases; J trimming: 4 bases; junction bases outside the gene matches: 11. The CDR3 is 17 amino acids. Germline V gene sequence: CDR1 SGHRS, CDR2 YFSETQ. In DNA form, the CDR3 reads TGCGCCAGCAGCCCCTACTCGACTAGCGGGAGTATAGAGACCCAGTACTTC. Translated: CASSPYSTSGSIETQYF.